This T cell receptor beta chain stems from a study of shared clonotypes between healthy human individuals. The wider study: Researchers assigned three CD4 naive, three CD4 memory, two CD8 naive and one CD8 memory plate to each donor. General study results and limits: Represented genetic and exposure-history diversity was restricted by having few donors. Inspection by rarefaction showed sorted-subset sequencing to be incomplete despite large depth.

The CDR3 runs to 14 residues. Germline loops: CDR1 SGHTA, CDR2 FQGNSA. The V segment lost 5 bases and the J segment 0 bases; nucleotides outside the gene matches: 4. This clone came up once. Its antigen is not known. Additional DNA sequences in this sample encode the identical CDR3. Deep-level running was used for the assay. Some clones are missing from TCRdb's copy, which holds only in-frame ones; the method was immunoSEQ multiplex PCR. The sample lists 2,100,000 or so clones, around 95% occurring once. The clonotype originates from a young man in good health. Sequenced material: naive CD4+ T cells sorted from blood. Subset here: CD45RA+ positively selected. The chain is built from TRBV7-2 and TRBJ2-7; TRBD1 aligns across 7 bases. In DNA form, the CDR3 reads TGTGCCAGCAGCCAGCGGACAGGCTCCTACGAGCAGTACTTC. It yields the protein CASSQRTGSYEQYF.